The 18 T cell receptor beta chains presented below share a single source sample, sequenced in a study of blood T cell repertoires in COVID-19. Measured with immunoSEQ multiplex PCR; TCRdb has only the in-frame clones, and not every one. Among hundreds of thousands of clones listed, roughly 91% were seen once. Sample: peripheral blood. The origin of the receptors is a woman aged 25 to 39 with acute or convalescent COVID-19.

This chain joins TRBV7-8 and TRBJ2-7; TRBD1 aligns across 11 bases. The CDR3 has 15 amino acids. With 5 bases clipped from V and 5 bases from J, the junction kept 8 bases outside the gene matches. The germline gives CDR1 SGHVS, CDR2 FQNEAQ. For the CDR3, the DNA is TGTGCCAGCAGCCCCCGGGACAGGGGGTTTAACGAGCAGTACTTC. It encodes CASSPRDRGFNEQYF.

V usage is TRBV5-1 and J usage is TRBJ2-3, with 7 bases aligning to TRBD2. CDR3 length equals 16 residues. Looked up from germline, CDR1 is SGHRS and CDR2 is YFSETQ. Trimming at V came to 0 bases and at J to 4 bases, leaving 8 bases not matched to a gene. The CDR3 sequence is CASSLALGGAADTQYF. As DNA, the CDR3 is TGCGCCAGCAGCTTGGCCCTGGGAGGGGCGGCAGATACGCAGTATTTT.

This rearrangement joins TRBV18 to TRBJ1-2, with a weak D call TRBD1 (5 bases). The V end was cut by 2 bases, the J end by 8 bases, with 12 bases between. This CDR3 has 13 residues. Germline V lookup: CDR1 KGHSH, CDR2 LQKENI. In DNA form, the CDR3 reads TGTGCCAGCTCACCAGATGCAGGGCTGGGCTACACCTTC. This encodes CASSPDAGLGYTF.

The chain uses TRBV19 and TRBJ1-2; 7 positions match TRBD1. V was clipped by 7 bases and J by 4 bases; unmatched bases: 12. The CDR3 totals 15 residues. Germline CDR1 and CDR2: LNHDA and SQIVND (reference sequence). CDR3 sequence reads: CASTDIPGQLYGYTF. The CDR3 DNA reads as TGTGCCAGTACCGATATACCGGGACAGCTCTATGGCTACACCTTC.

The chain combines TRBV7-6 with TRBJ2-2, with 11 bases matching TRBD2. Per the germline V gene, CDR1 is SGHVS and CDR2 is FNYEAQ. After removal of 2 bases from V and 5 bases from J, the junction contained 1 base not matched to a gene. The CDR3 extends over 15 amino acids. The CDR3 sequence is CASSLTSGGTGELFF. The CDR3 DNA is TGTGCCAGCAGCTTAACTAGCGGGGGAACCGGGGAGCTGTTTTTT.

This sequence joins TRBV12-5 and TRBJ2-7; 11 bases match TRBD1. From germline, CDR1 is LGHNT and CDR2 FRNRAP. This CDR3 is built from 14 residues. V dropped 6 bases and J dropped 5; count of bases not matched to a gene: 6. The CDR3 region has the DNA TGTGCTAGTGGACCCGGGACAGGGGGGCACGAGCAGTACTTC. This gives the protein CASGPGTGGHEQYF.

V usage is TRBV29-1 and J usage is TRBJ2-5, with D perhaps TRBD2 (7 bases). Per the germline V gene, CDR1 is SQVTM and CDR2 is ANQGSEA. This CDR3 has 17 amino acids. V was cut by 0 bases and J by 6 bases, with 23 bases left in between. In DNA form, the CDR3 reads TGCAGCGTTGAAGATCGGGGGGCGGGCGTTAGGAGGAAGACCCAGTACTTC. Translating it yields CSVEDRGAGVRRKTQYF. The full variable domain, in which reference TRBV29-1 and TRBJ2-5 provide the parts outside the CDR3, is SAVISQKPSRDICQRGTSLTIQCQVDSQVTMMFWYRQQPGQSLTLIATANQGSEATYESGFVIDKFPISRPNLTFSTLTVSNMSPEDSSIYLCSVEDRGAGVRRKTQYFGPGTRLLVL.

The chain has TRBV30 and TRBJ1-1; no reliable D call. The CDR3 has 12 amino acids. The ends were cut back, 1 base at V and 2 bases at J, with 5 bases in the middle. Germline V gives CDR1 GTSNPN, CDR2 SVGIG (reference sequence). The CDR3 sequence is CAWSAFNTEAFF. CDR3 coding DNA: TGTGCCTGGAGTGCCTTTAACACTGAAGCTTTCTTT.

The V call is TRBV9, the J call TRBJ2-5; 7 bases line up with TRBD2. The CDR3 extends over 16 amino acids. Germline V gives CDR1 SGDLS, CDR2 YYNGEE. V lost 0 bases to trimming and J lost 2 bases; unmatched junction nucleotides: 7. CDR3 bases: TGTGCCAGCAGCGTAGAGGCGGGGGAGCCGCAAGAGACCCAGTACTTC. It yields the protein CASSVEAGEPQETQYF. Using reference TRBV9 and TRBJ2-5 for the parts outside the CDR3, the full variable domain is DSGVTQTPKHLITATGQRVTLRCSPRSGDLSVYWYQQSLDQGLQFLIQYYNGEERAKGNILERFSAQQFPDLHSELNLSSLELGDSALYFCASSVEAGEPQETQYFGPGTRLLVL.

The chain is built from TRBV5-4 and TRBJ2-3; D is undetermined. From germline, CDR1 is SGHNT and CDR2 YYREEE (reference sequence). This CDR3 has 13 amino acids. V lost 4 bases and J lost 6, with 12 bases in between. In DNA form, the CDR3 reads TGTGCCAGCAGCCCGCGGATAGTGGATACGCAGTATTTT. This translates into CASSPRIVDTQYF.

The CDR3 loop reads CASSHHVTDPDTQYF. As DNA, the CDR3 is TGTGCCAGCAGCCACCATGTGACAGATCCAGATACGCAGTATTTT. The chain carries TRBV11-1 and TRBJ2-3, with TRBD1 as a possible D gene (5 bases). This CDR3 contains 15 residues. Germline values: CDR1 SGHAT, CDR2 FQDESV (reference sequence). The V and J ends lost 5 bases and 4 bases respectively, with 16 bases between them.

V and J are TRBV5-4 and TRBJ2-7, with D perhaps matching TRBD2 (6 bases). CDR3 length: 13 residues. Deletions cut 0 bases from V and 2 bases from J, with 6 bases between. The germline V gene has CDR1 SGHNT and CDR2 YYREEE (reference sequence). The CDR3 nucleotides read TGTGCCAGCAGCTTGGGCGGGACCTACGAGCAGTACTTC. This codes for CASSLGGTYEQYF.

This sequence joins TRBV4-2 and TRBJ1-1; tentative D call: TRBD1 (5 bases). V lost 0 bases to trimming and J lost 0 bases, with 17 bases between them. The germline V gene encodes CDR1 LGHNA and CDR2 YNFKEQ. The CDR3 has 18 amino acids. This CDR3 is CASSQEFDRPSMNTEAFF. CDR3 bases: TGTGCCAGCAGCCAAGAGTTTGACAGACCGTCAATGAACACTGAAGCTTTCTTT.

Concerning this clone: Only one base separates this from a far larger clonotype, so it likely reflects a read error. V is TRBV12-3 or TRBV12-4 and J is TRBJ1-1; possibly TRBD1 for D (6 bases). The CDR3 totals 13 residues. Trimming removed 6 bases from V and 1 base from J, with 9 bases in between. The CDR3 coding sequence is TGTGCCAGCAGCCGGACAGAGAACACTGAAGCTTTCTTT. Residues: CASSRTENTEAFF.

The chain links TRBV7-9 to TRBJ1-2; D is uncertain. Germline lookup yields CDR1 SEHNR and CDR2 FQNEAQ (reference sequence). This CDR3 is built from 12 residues. Trimming left V 8 bases short and J 7 bases short, with 14 bases between. CDR3 residues: CASRSVHPGYTF. The CDR3 nucleotides are TGTGCCAGCCGCTCTGTACATCCTGGCTACACCTTC.

This chain uses TRBV24-1 with TRBJ1-3; D perhaps matches TRBD1 (5 bases). Germline assignment: CDR1 KGHDR and CDR2 SFDVKD. V lost 12 bases, J lost 0 bases, and 20 bases lay in between. The CDR3 contains 16 residues. The CDR3 DNA reads as TGTGCCGCCCCCCGGCCCCAGGGAGGCTCTGGAAACACCATATATTTT. Protein sequence: CAAPRPQGGSGNTIYF.

CDR3 region: CASSGGGPYGYTF. CDR3 coding DNA: TGTGCCAGCAGTGGCGGGGGGCCTTATGGCTACACCTTC. The chain uses TRBV25-1 and TRBJ1-2; perhaps TRBD1 as D (6 bases). Germline V gives CDR1 MGHDK, CDR2 SYGVNS. V was trimmed by 4 bases and J by 5 bases, leaving 11 bases between them. The CDR3 is 13 amino acids.

The chain carries TRBV9 and TRBJ1-1, with D unresolved. The germline V gene encodes CDR1 SGDLS and CDR2 YYNGEE. This CDR3 is 13 amino acids long. The V end was cut by 3 bases, the J end by 0 bases, with 6 bases between. The CDR3 loop is CASSERMNTEAFF. In DNA, the CDR3 is TGTGCCAGCAGCGAGAGGATGAACACTGAAGCTTTCTTT.